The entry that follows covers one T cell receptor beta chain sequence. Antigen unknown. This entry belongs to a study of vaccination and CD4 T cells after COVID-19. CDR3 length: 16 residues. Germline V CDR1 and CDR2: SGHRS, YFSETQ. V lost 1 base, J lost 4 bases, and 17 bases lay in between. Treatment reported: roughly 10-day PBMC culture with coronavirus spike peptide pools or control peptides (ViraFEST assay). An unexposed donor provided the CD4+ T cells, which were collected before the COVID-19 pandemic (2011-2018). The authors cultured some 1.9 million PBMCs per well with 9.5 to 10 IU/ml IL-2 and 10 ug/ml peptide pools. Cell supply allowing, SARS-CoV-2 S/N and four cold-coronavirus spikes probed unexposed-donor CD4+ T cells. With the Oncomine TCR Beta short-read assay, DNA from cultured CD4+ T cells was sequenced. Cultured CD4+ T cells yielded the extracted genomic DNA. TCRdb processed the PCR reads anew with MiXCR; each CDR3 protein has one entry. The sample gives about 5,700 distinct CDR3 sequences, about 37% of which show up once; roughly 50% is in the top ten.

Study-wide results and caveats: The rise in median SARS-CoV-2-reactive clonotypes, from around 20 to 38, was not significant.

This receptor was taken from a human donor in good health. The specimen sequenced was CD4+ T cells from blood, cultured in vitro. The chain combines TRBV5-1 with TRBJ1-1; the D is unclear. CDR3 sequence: CASSLFSGRTGTEAFF. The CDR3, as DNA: TGCGCCAGCAGCTTGTTCTCCGGTAGGACGGGCACTGAAGCTTTCTTT. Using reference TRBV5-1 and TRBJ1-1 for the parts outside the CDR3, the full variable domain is KAGVTQTPRYLIKTRGQQVTLSCSPISGHRSVSWYQQTPGQGLQFLFEYFSETQRNKGNFPGRFSGRQFSNSRSEMNVSTLELGDSALYLCASSLFSGRTGTEAFFGQGTRLTVV.